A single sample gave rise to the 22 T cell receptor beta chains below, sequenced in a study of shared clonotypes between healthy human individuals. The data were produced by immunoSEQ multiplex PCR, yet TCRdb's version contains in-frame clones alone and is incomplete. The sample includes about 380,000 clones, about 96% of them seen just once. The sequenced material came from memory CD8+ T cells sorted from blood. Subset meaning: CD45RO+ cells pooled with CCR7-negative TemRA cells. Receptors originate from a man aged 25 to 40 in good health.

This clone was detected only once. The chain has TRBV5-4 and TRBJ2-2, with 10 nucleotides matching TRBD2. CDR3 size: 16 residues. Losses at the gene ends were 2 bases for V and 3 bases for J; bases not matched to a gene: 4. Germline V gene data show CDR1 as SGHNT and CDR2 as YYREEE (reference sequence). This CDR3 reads CASSLAGGPYTGELFF. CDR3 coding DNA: TGTGCCAGCAGCTTAGCGGGAGGGCCATACACCGGGGAGCTGTTTTTT.

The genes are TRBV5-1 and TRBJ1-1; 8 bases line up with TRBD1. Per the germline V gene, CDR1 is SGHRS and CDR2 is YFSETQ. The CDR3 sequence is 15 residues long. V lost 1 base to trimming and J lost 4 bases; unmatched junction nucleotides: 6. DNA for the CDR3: TGCGCCAGCAGCTTGTTAGGCAGGGGGCCCACTGAAGCTTTCTTT. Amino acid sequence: CASSLLGRGPTEAFF.

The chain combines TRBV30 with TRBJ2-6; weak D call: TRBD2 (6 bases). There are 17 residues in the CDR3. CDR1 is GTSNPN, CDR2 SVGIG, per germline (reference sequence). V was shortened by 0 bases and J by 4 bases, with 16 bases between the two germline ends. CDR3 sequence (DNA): TGTGCCTGGAGTGTTGGGAGGACGATGGTAGGGGCCAACGTCCTGACTTTC. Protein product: CAWSVGRTMVGANVLTF.

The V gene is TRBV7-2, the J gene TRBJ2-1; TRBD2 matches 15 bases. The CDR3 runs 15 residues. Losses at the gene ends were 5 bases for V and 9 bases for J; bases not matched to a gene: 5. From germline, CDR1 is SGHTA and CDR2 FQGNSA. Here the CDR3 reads CASSKGLAGGGEQFF. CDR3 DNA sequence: TGTGCCAGCAGCAAGGGACTAGCGGGAGGCGGTGAGCAGTTCTTC. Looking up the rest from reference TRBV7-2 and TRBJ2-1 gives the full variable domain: GAGVSQSPSNKVTEKGKDVELRCDPISGHTALYWYRQSLGQGLEFLIYFQGNSAPDKSGLPSDRFSAERTGGSVSTLTIQRTQQEDSAVYLCASSKGLAGGGEQFFGPGTRLTVL.

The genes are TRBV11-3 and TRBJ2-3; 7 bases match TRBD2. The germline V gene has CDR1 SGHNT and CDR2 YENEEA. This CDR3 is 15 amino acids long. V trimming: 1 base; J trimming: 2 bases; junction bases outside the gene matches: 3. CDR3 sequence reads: CASSLAGGNTDTQYF. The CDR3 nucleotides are TGTGCCAGCAGCTTAGCGGGAGGAAACACAGATACGCAGTATTTT.

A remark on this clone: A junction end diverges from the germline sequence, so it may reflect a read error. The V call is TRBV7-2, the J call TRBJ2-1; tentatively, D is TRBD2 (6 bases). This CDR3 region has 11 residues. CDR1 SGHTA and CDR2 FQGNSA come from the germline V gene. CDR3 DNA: TGTGCCAGCAGCTTAGTGAGCGGGTGTGTCTTC. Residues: CASSLVSGCVF. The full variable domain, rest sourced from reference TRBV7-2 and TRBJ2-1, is GAGVSQSPSNKVTEKGKDVELRCDPISGHTALYWYRQSLGQGLEFLIYFQGNSAPDKSGLPSDRFSAERTGGSVSTLTIQRTQQEDSAVYLCASSLVSGCVFGPGTRLTVL.

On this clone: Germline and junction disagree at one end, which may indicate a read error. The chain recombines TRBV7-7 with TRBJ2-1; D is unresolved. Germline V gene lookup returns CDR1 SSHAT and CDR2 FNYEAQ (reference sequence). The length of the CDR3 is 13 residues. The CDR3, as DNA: TGTGCTAGCAGCTTATTTCTATACAATGAGCAGTTCTTC. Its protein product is CASSLFLYNEQFF.

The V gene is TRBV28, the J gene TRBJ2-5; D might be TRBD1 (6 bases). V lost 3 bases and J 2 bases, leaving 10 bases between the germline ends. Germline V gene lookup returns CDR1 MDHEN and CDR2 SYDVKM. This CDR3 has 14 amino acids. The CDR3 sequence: CASSFGQGQETQYF. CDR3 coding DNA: TGTGCCAGCAGTTTCGGCCAGGGGCAAGAGACCCAGTACTTC.

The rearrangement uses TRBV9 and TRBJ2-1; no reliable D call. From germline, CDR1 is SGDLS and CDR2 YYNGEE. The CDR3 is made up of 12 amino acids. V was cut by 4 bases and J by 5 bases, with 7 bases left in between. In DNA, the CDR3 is TGTGCCAGCAGCCCGACCAACAATGAGCAGTTCTTC. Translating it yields CASSPTNNEQFF.

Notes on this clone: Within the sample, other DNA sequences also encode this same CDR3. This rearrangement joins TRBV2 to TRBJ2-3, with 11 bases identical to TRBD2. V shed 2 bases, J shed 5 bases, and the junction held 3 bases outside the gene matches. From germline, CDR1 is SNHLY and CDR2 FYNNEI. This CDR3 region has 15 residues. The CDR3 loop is CASSELAGGGDTQYF. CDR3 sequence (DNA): TGTGCCAGCAGTGAACTAGCGGGAGGCGGAGATACGCAGTATTTT.

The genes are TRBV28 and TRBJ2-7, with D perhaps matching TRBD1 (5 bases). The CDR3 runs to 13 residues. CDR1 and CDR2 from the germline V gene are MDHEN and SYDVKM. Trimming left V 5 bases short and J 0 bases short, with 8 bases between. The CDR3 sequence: CASSHRISYEQYF. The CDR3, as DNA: TGTGCCAGCAGTCACAGGATCTCCTACGAGCAGTACTTC.

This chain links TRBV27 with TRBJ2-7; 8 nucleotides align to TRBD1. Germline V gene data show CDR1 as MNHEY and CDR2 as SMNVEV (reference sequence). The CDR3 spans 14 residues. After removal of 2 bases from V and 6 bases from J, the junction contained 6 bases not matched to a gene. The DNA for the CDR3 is TGTGCCAGCAGTTTAAGGTCAGGGGGCGGCGAGCAGTACTTC. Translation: CASSLRSGGGEQYF.

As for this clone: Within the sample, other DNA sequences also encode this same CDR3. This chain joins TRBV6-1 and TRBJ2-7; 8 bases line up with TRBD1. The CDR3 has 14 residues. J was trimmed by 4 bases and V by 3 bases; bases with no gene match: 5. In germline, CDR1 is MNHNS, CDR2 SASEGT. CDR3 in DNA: TGTGCCAGCAGTGACCCGGGACAGGTATACGAGCAGTACTTC. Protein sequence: CASSDPGQVYEQYF.

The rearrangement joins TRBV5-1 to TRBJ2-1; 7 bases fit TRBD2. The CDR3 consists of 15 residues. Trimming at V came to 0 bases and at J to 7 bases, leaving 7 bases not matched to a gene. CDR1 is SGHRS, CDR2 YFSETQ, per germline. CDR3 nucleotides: TGCGCCAGCAGCTTGGTGCCTAGCGGTAAAAATGAGCAGTTCTTC. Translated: CASSLVPSGKNEQFF.

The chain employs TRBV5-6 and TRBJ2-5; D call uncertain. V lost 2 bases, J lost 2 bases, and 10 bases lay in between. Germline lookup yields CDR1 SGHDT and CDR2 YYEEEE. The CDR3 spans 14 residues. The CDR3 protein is CASSLVGQQETQYF. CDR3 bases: TGTGCCAGCAGCTTAGTTGGGCAGCAAGAGACCCAGTACTTC. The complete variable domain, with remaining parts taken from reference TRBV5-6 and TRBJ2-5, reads DAGVTQSPTHLIKTRGQQVTLRCSPKSGHDTVSWYQQALGQGPQFIFQYYEEEERQRGNFPDRFSGHQFPNYSSELNVNALLLGDSALYLCASSLVGQQETQYFGPGTRLLVL.

CDR3 sequence (DNA): TGTGCCAGCAGTGACGTCAGGGCTGAAGGCTACACCTTC. Amino acid sequence: CASSDVRAEGYTF. The chain is built from TRBV2 and TRBJ1-2; maybe TRBD1 (5 bases). The CDR3 totals 13 residues. Germline loops: CDR1 SNHLY, CDR2 FYNNEI. With 3 bases removed from V and 8 bases from J, the gap between germline ends came to 13 bases.

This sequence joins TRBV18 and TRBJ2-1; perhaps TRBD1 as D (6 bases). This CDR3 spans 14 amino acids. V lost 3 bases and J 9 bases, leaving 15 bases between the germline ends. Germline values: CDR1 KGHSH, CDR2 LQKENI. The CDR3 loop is CASSPNTGPGEQFF. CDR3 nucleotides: TGTGCCAGCTCACCCAATACAGGGCCCGGTGAGCAGTTCTTC.

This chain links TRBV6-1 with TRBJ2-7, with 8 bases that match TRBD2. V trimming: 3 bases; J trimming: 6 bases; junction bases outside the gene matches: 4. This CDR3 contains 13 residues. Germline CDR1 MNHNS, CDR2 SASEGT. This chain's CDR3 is CASSEPLAGEQYF. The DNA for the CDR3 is TGTGCCAGCAGTGAGCCTCTAGCGGGCGAGCAGTACTTC.

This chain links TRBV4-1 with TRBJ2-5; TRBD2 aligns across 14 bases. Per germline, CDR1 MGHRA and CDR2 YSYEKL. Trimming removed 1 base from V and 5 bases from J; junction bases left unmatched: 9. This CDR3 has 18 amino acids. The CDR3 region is CASSQVGLAGGWRETQYF. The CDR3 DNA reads TGCGCCAGCAGCCAAGTCGGACTAGCGGGAGGATGGAGGGAGACCCAGTACTTC.

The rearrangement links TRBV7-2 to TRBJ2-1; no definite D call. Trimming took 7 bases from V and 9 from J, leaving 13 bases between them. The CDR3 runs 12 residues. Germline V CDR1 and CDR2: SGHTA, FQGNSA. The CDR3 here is CASTFLLGEQFF. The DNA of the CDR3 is TGTGCCAGCACCTTTCTATTGGGTGAGCAGTTCTTC.

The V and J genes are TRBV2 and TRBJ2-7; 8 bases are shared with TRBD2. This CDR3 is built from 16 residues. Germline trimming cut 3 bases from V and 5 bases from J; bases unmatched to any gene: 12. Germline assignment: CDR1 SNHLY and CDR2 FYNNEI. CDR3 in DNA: TGTGCCAGCAGTGACCACCATTGGAGCGGGAGCCACGAGCAGTACTTC. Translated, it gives CASSDHHWSGSHEQYF.

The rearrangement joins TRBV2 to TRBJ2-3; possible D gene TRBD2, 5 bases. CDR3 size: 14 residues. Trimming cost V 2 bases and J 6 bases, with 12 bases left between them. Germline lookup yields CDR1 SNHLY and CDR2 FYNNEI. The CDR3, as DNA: TGTGCCAGCAGTGAAAATTCCTGGAGGGATACGCAGTATTTT. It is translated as CASSENSWRDTQYF.